This T cell receptor (beta chain) is from a study of cytomegalovirus exposure and HLA in healthy donors. Findings of the study overall: Only CMV serostatus was available as immune exposure information. Earlier analysis looked at TCR beta V segments, and most were productive about 87% or about 30% of the time.

This clone was seen only once. The antigen is unknown. Healthy donors of bone marrow made up the group. PCR involved 60 Vbeta and 13 Jbeta primers. Clones were read by immunoSEQ multiplex PCR, and TCRdb kept only the in-frame ones, dropping some. Here the sample spans about 130,000 clones, about 80% being singletons. The sequence derives from a man between 35 and 55 years old in good health and CMV-seronegative. Input material: PBMCs.

CDR3 region: CASSREAAGLDEQFF. CDR3 DNA: TGCGCCAGCAGCCGTGAAGCCGCGGGGTTAGATGAGCAGTTCTTC. This chain links TRBV5-1 with TRBJ2-1, with D possibly being TRBD2 (6 bases). The CDR3 runs to 15 residues. The V gene's germline CDR1 is SGHRS and CDR2 YFSETQ. V lost 4 bases and J lost 8, with 19 bases in between.